This TCR beta chain stems from a study of cytotoxic CD8 clonotypes in ibrutinib-treated CLL (dated by TCRdb to the early 2020s). For the wider study: In this cohort, 15 patients were treatment-naive and roughly 10 were relapsed/refractory, while 17 to 18 had unmutated IGHV. Partial responses were observed in about 25 patients and complete responses in 2; after a median follow-up of 68 months, remission was maintained in approximately 14 patients and progression was observed in some twelve. All remission and progressive disease samples were collected while patients were still receiving ibrutinib. Samples at response were collected after a median of roughly 13 months of treatment, with a range of about 6 to 40 months. An average of roughly 250,000 productive templates and 94,082 productive rearrangements was obtained per sample. Cryopreserved peripheral blood mononuclear cells were obtained before treatment, at response, and at either sustained remission or disease progression. Of the approximately 86 people in the trial, around 26 had longitudinal samples available. The study at large found these results: At baseline, clonality was higher than in age-matched healthy donors and showed a strong correlation with circulating CD8+ T-cell counts. Public clonotypes were rare and either contracted or stayed stable during treatment, and the rise in clonality at ibrutinib response reflected the expansion of private clonotypes. Sustained-remission and progressing patients did not have matched sampling times, and lymph node repertoires were not examined. Clonality rose at ibrutinib response, remained stable during sustained remission, and dropped back toward baseline at progression.

The time point label for this specimen denotes: 12 months on ibrutinib. Around 2 micrograms of genomic DNA were extracted from cryopreserved PBMCs for TCR beta library preparation. Longitudinal blood samples from CLL patients on ibrutinib monotherapy underwent high-throughput TCR beta sequencing. The patients took part in an open-label, single-center phase 2 trial of ibrutinib monotherapy. A MiSeq instrument was used for deep resolution sequencing, which targeted depths ranging from 1 in 1 million up to 1 in 200,000 T cells, with coverage averaging 10x for each clonotype. The immunoSEQ hsTCRB Kit was used to generate TCR beta libraries. The authors processed their data as follows. Data were analyzed with ImmunoSEQ Data Assistant and ImmunoSEQ Analyzer, with V, D and J genes assigned per IMGT definitions. Clonality was computed as one minus normalized Shannon entropy of productive rearrangement frequencies, ranging from 0 to 1. Public clonotype analysis was restricted to overrepresented clonotypes comprising at least 0.05% of each patient's repertoire. Roughly 13 repertoires from age-matched healthy donors, obtained from immuneACCESS, served as clonality controls. TCRdb holds this immuneACCESS table with in-frame rearrangements only. Some clones are missing; in checked studies, unresolved V genes explain under half, and the rest has no known cause. The V and J calls and clone size were taken over from that table, and D and trimming were inferred from the DNA. This sample comprises more than 200,000 clones, just under 80% of them detected only once. Jointly, the top ten make up about an eighth of the sample.

A remark on this clone: This receptor's antigen is unknown. Within one base of it there is no much larger clone, and no base qualities were kept.

The junction shows trimming of 10 bases on V and 4 bases on J, plus 17 bases between the germline ends. From a lookup of the germline V gene (reference sequence), CDR1 and CDR2 are MNHEY and SMNVEV. From the cysteine up to the phenylalanine, the CDR3 has a length of 13 residues. Of all the DNA, just the CDR3 is kept, 39 bases in frame from base 1. The sample was PBMCs, taken after 12 months of ibrutinib treatment. This receptor was obtained from a human donor with chronic lymphocytic leukemia. Recombination linked TRBV27 to TRBJ2-7; the D gene is tentatively TRBD1 or TRBD2, each matching 6 bases. The CDR3 protein sequence reads: CATRAGGGYEQYF. The base sequence is TGTGCCACCCGAGCCGGGGGCGGGTACGAGCAGTACTTC.